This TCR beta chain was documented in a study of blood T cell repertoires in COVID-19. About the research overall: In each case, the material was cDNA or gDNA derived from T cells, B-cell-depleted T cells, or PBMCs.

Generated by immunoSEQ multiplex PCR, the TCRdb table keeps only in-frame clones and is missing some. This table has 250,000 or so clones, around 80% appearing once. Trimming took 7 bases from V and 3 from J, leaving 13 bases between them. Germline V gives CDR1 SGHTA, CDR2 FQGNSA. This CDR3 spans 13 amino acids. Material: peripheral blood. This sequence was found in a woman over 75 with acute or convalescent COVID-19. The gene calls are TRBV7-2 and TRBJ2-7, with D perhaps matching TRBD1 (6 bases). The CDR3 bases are TGTGCCAGCACGGTGCAGGGACACTACGAGCAGTACTTC. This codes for CASTVQGHYEQYF.